This is a list of T cell receptor beta chains from one sample in a study of cytomegalovirus exposure and HLA in healthy donors. The assay was immunoSEQ multiplex PCR, and TCRdb's table has in-frame clones only and misses some. The sample contains approximately 210,000 clones, 79% of which appear only once. Sequenced input: PBMCs. The receptors originated from a girl under 18 in good health and CMV-seropositive. The CDR3 runs from the conserved cysteine through the conserved F or W. The D gene is left open where the match is weak. Size tells how often a clone was seen (once, few, many) or the class of an expanded clone, and some rows leave it out.

TGTGCCAGCAGTTCGCCTTTGTCAGGGGCCTACGAGCAGTACTTC | CASSSPLSGAYEQYF | TRBJ2-7 | . | . | TRBV5-6
TGCGCCAGCAAGACTAGCGGGGAAACAGATACGCAGTATTTT | CASKTSGETDTQYF | TRBJ2-3 | . | TRBD2 | TRBV5-1
TGTGCCAGCAGTGAACAGGAACACAATGAGCAGTTCTTC | CASSEQEHNEQFF | TRBJ2-1 | . | . | TRBV6-1
TGTGCCAGCAGCCTCCGACAGGCCAATCAGCCCCAGCATTTT | CASSLRQANQPQHF | TRBJ1-5 | . | . | TRBV5-8
TGTGCCACCATCCGTGGGAGGAGCTCTGGAAACACCATATATTTT | CATIRGRSSGNTIYF | TRBJ1-3 | . | . | TRBV15
TGTGCCAGCAGTATGACAGCCTCCTACGAGCAGTACTTC | CASSMTASYEQYF | TRBJ2-7 | . | . | TRBV27
TGTGCCAGCAGAGGTACCAGGGCGAGCACTGAAGCTTTCTTT | CASRGTRASTEAFF | TRBJ1-1 | . | . | TRBV7-2
TGCGCCAGCAGCCCCCCCCAGGGACAGGGCCCCTACGAGCAGTACTTC | CASSPPQGQGPYEQYF | TRBJ2-7 | . | TRBD1 | TRBV4-1
TGTGCCAGCAGCTGGCGGGGGAGCCGGCAAGAGACCCAGTACTTC | CASSWRGSRQETQYF | TRBJ2-5 | . | TRBD2 | TRBV7-8
TGTGCCAGCAGCGTAGCCCCGCTAGCGGGGCAAGAGACCCAGTACTTC | CASSVAPLAGQETQYF | TRBJ2-5 | . | TRBD2 | TRBV9
TGTGCCAGCAGCTCCCACAGAGGGGGCGGATCACTTAAGACCCAGTACTTC | CASSSHRGGGSLKTQYF | TRBJ2-5 | . | TRBD1 | TRBV7-2
TGTGCCAGTAGTGAGGGTATGGGCTACACCTTC | CASSEGMGYTF | TRBJ1-2 | . | . | TRBV19
TGTGCCAGCAGTTTAGCTCTAGCCGACGCCTACAATGAGCAGTTCTTC | CASSLALADAYNEQFF | TRBJ2-1 | . | . | TRBV28
TGTGCCAGTAGCCTGGACAGGGCAGCTAACTATGGCTACACCTTC | CASSLDRAANYGYTF | TRBJ1-2 | . | TRBD1 | TRBV19
TGTGCCAGCAGCTTGGCTACAGCCGTTGGTCAGCCCCAGCATTTT | CASSLATAVGQPQHF | TRBJ1-5 | . | . | TRBV5-6
TGCGCCAGCAGCCAAGAACAGGGCTCGGTTGAGCAGTACTTC | CASSQEQGSVEQYF | TRBJ2-7 | . | . | TRBV4-3
TGTGCCAGCAGCTTCTCGGGGGGGGTCTCCTACTACGAGCAGTACTTC | CASSFSGGVSYYEQYF | TRBJ2-7 | . | TRBD2 | TRBV11-2
TGTGCCAGCAGTATACAGGAGAACACTGAAGCTTTCTTT | CASSIQENTEAFF | TRBJ1-1 | . | . | TRBV6-5
TGTGCCAGCAGCCCTCCCGGACAGCCCTATGGCTACACCTTC | CASSPPGQPYGYTF | TRBJ1-2 | . | . | TRBV6-5
TGTGCCAGCTCACCGCCAGGAGCTAGCCCCTACGAGCAGTACTTC | CASSPPGASPYEQYF | TRBJ2-7 | . | . | TRBV18
TGTGCCAGCAGCGTTCTGACTAGCGGTGGCACAGATACGCAGTATTTT | CASSVLTSGGTDTQYF | TRBJ2-3 | . | TRBD2 | TRBV9
TGTGCCAGCAGCTCGTCGGACAGGGGGGACAATGAGCAGTTCTTC | CASSSSDRGDNEQFF | TRBJ2-1 | few | TRBD1 | TRBV11-2
TGTGCCAGCAGCCCCACGACTCTCCACACTGAAGCTTTCTTT | CASSPTTLHTEAFF | TRBJ1-1 | . | . | TRBV11-2
TGTGCCATTACAGGGGGACGTGAAAAGCTGTTTTTT | CAITGGREKLFF | TRBJ1-4 | . | TRBD1 | TRBV6-5
TGTGCCAGCAGTGTCATCTCAGGAACTGAAGCTTTCTTT | CASSVISGTEAFF | TRBJ1-1 | . | . | TRBV27
TGTGCCAGCAGCCGAGGGTCCGCGGGGGGCCGGTACGAGCAGTACTTC | CASSRGSAGGRYEQYF | TRBJ2-7 | . | TRBD2 | TRBV11-2
TGTGCCAGCAGTGAGAAGGACGCTCGGAGGAATCAGCCCCAGCATTTT | CASSEKDARRNQPQHF | TRBJ1-5 | . | . | TRBV6-1
TGTGCCAGTATAAGGCGACAGGGGGCGAGTGATGAAGCTTTCTTT | CASIRRQGASDEAFF | TRBJ1-1 | . | TRBD1 | TRBV19
TGTGCCAGCAGTAAAGGACAGGGCGGCTACACCTTC | CASSKGQGGYTF | TRBJ1-2 | . | TRBD1 | TRBV6-1
TGTGCCAGCAGCCCCCTTCGGGACAGGGTTTCCTATGGCTACACCTTC | CASSPLRDRVSYGYTF | TRBJ1-2 | . | TRBD1 | TRBV6-6
TGTGCTAGTGGCACCGGGACAGGGGACTCGTGGGAGACCCAGTACTTC | CASGTGTGDSWETQYF | TRBJ2-5 | . | TRBD1 | TRBV12-5
TGTGCCAGCAGCCCTAGCTTGATCACCGGGGAGCTGTTTTTT | CASSPSLITGELFF | TRBJ2-2 | . | . | TRBV7-8
TGTGCCAGCAGCCTGACTACCCTTTACGAGCAGTACTTC | CASSLTTLYEQYF | TRBJ2-7 | . | . | TRBV14
TGTGCCAGCAGCTTAGGGCTAGAGTACGAGCAGTACTTC | CASSLGLEYEQYF | TRBJ2-7 | once | . | TRBV7-2
TGTGCCAGACTTCACTACGAGCAGTACTTC | CARLHYEQYF | TRBJ2-7 | once | . | TRBV6-9
TGTGCCACCCGCCAACAGGGGGCTAGACTTCCCTCAGATACGCAGTATTTT | CATRQQGARLPSDTQYF | TRBJ2-3 | . | TRBD1 | TRBV19
TGTGCCAGCAGTGCGCCCAGTCCGGGCCAAGAGACCCAGTACTTC | CASSAPSPGQETQYF | TRBJ2-5 | . | . | TRBV6-1
TGCAGCGTTACCTATTTCACCGGGGAGCTGTTTTTT | CSVTYFTGELFF | TRBJ2-2 | . | . | TRBV29-1
TGCAGCGCCCTGGACAGCTTCGGATCTCAGCCCCAGCATTTT | CSALDSFGSQPQHF | TRBJ1-5 | . | . | TRBV29-1
TGTGCCAGCAGCTCCACAGGGAACTATGGCTACACCTTC | CASSSTGNYGYTF | TRBJ1-2 | . | . | TRBV5-4
TGCGCCAGCAGCTTGGGCTGGGGGCACACTGAAGCTTTCTTT | CASSLGWGHTEAFF | TRBJ1-1 | . | . | TRBV5-1
TGTGCCAGCAGTTCTACCCTACAGGGCTACGAGCAGTACTTC | CASSSTLQGYEQYF | TRBJ2-7 | . | . | TRBV27
TGTGCCTGGAGTTTGGACAGGAATCAGCCCCAGCATTTT | CAWSLDRNQPQHF | TRBJ1-5 | . | TRBD1 | TRBV30
TGTGCCAGTAGTCGCCCGGGGGGGACAAGTGAAAAACTGTTTTTT | CASSRPGGTSEKLFF | TRBJ1-4 | . | . | TRBV19
TGTGCCAGCAGTTATAACCCGGTGGGGACAGGCCCCTACGAGCAGTACTTC | CASSYNPVGTGPYEQYF | TRBJ2-7 | . | TRBD1 | TRBV27
TGTGCCAGCAGCTTAGAGTGGCGGACAGGGAGCTACGAGCAGTACTTC | CASSLEWRTGSYEQYF | TRBJ2-7 | . | TRBD1 | TRBV7-2
TGTGCCAGCAGCTCAGGGAACACTGAAGCTTTCTTT | CASSSGNTEAFF | TRBJ1-1 | . | . | TRBV11-2
TGTGCCAGCAGCGTACAGGGGGCAAGAGGGGAGCTGTTTTTT | CASSVQGARGELFF | TRBJ2-2 | . | TRBD1 | TRBV2
TGTGCCAGCAGTCTTTCGACAGGGGGAAACGAAAAACTGTTTTTT | CASSLSTGGNEKLFF | TRBJ1-4 | few | TRBD1 | TRBV11-2
TGTGCCAGCAAGGGCGGGGGTTTCGACGAGCAGTACTTC | CASKGGGFDEQYF | TRBJ2-7 | . | TRBD2 | TRBV2
TGTGCCAGCAGTTACTCCGGGCGGGGGGGCACAGATACGCAGTATTTT | CASSYSGRGGTDTQYF | TRBJ2-3 | . | TRBD2 | TRBV6-5
TGTGCCAGCAGGGGGGGTTTGGGTCTGGGCTACACCTTC | CASRGGLGLGYTF | TRBJ1-2 | . | . | TRBV2
TGTGCCAGTAGTTCCCCTGCGGGACAGGAATATAGCAATCAGCCCCAGCATTTT | CASSSPAGQEYSNQPQHF | TRBJ1-5 | few | TRBD1 | TRBV19
TGTGCCAGCAGCCAAAGGACAGGGTGGACAGATACGCAGTATTTT | CASSQRTGWTDTQYF | TRBJ2-3 | . | TRBD1 | TRBV5-4
TGTGCCAGCAGTTACGCCCAGCGGGGTCGCACCGGGGAGCTGTTTTTT | CASSYAQRGRTGELFF | TRBJ2-2 | . | TRBD2 | TRBV6-5
TGTGCCAGCAGATGGACTAGCGGCAATGAGCAGTTCTTC | CASRWTSGNEQFF | TRBJ2-1 | . | TRBD2 | TRBV6-5
TGTGCCAGCAGCTTAGAAACAGGGGGCTTTCAGCCCCAGCATTTT | CASSLETGGFQPQHF | TRBJ1-5 | . | TRBD1 | TRBV7-2
TGTGCCAGTAGTTCGGGAGGAAATCTCAATCAGCCCCAGCATTTT | CASSSGGNLNQPQHF | TRBJ1-5 | . | . | TRBV19
TGTGCCACCAGCAGAGACCCCAGGGGTCTAGAGGAAAAACTGTTTTTT | CATSRDPRGLEEKLFF | TRBJ1-4 | . | . | TRBV15